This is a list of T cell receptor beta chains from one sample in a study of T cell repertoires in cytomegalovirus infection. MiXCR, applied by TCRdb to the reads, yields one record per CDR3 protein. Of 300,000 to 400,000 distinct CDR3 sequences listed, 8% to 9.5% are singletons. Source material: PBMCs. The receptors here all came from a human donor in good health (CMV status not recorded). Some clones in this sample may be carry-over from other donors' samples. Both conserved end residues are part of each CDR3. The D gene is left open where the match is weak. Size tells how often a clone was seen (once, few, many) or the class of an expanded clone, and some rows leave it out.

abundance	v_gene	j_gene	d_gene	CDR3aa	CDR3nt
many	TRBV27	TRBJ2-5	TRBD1	CASGLQTGAETQYF	TGTGCCAGCGGATTACAAACAGGGGCGGAGACCCAGTACTTC
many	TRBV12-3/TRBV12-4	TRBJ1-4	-	CASRGPGFRGEKLFF	TGTGCCAGCAGGGGTCCCGGGTTTAGAGGAGAAAAACTGTTTTTT
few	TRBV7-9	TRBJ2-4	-	CASSPSSAAAYIQYF	TGTGCCAGCAGCCCAAGCTCAGCAGCTGCATACATTCAGTACTTC
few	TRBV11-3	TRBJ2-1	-	CASSLDWGGEQFF	TGTGCCAGCAGCTTAGATTGGGGCGGTGAGCAGTTCTTC
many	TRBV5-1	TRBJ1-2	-	CASRPQRGASYGYTF	TGCGCCAGCAGACCTCAGAGGGGCGCGAGCTATGGCTACACCTTC
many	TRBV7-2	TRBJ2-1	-	CASTNEQFF	TGTGCCAGCACCAATGAGCAGTTCTTC
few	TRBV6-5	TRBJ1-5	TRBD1	CASSLLSGGTDNQPQHF	TGTGCCAGCAGTCTACTCTCAGGGGGCACGGACAATCAGCCCCAGCATTTT
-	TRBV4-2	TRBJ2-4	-	CASSQGSGPKNIQYF	TGTGCCAGCAGCCAAGGTTCCGGGCCCAAAAACATTCAGTACTTC
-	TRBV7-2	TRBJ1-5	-	CASSLPGPHNQPQHF	TGTGCCAGCAGCTTACCGGGACCGCATAATCAGCCCCAGCATTTT
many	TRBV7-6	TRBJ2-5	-	CASSPTWSGTQYF	TGTGCCAGCAGCCCTACATGGTCGGGGACCCAGTACTTC
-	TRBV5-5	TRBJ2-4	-	CASSFRRNIQYF	TGTGCCAGCAGCTTCAGGAGGAACATTCAGTACTTC
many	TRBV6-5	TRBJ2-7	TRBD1	CASSQFRDRAYEQYF	TGTGCCAGCAGTCAGTTCCGGGACAGGGCCTACGAGCAGTACTTC
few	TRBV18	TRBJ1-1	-	CASSLYEPGNTEAFF	TGTGCCAGCTCACTATACGAGCCTGGGAACACTGAAGCTTTCTTT
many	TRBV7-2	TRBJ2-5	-	CASSSYLRRETQYF	TGTGCCAGCAGCTCATACCTTAGAAGAGAGACCCAGTACTTC
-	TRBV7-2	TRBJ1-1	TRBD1	CASSKRGPSVAEAFF	TGTGCCAGCAGCAAAAGGGGGCCCTCGGTCGCTGAAGCTTTCTTT
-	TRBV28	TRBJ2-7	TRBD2	CASSSAGTLSYEQYF	TGTGCCAGCAGCTCAGCGGGGACCCTCTCCTACGAGCAGTACTTC
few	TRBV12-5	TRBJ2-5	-	CASGSRSGIQETQYF	TGTGCTAGTGGTTCCCGGTCGGGGATTCAAGAGACCCAGTACTTC
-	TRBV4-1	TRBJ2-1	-	CASSTGLLSYNEQFF	TGCGCCAGCAGTACAGGCCTTCTATCCTACAATGAGCAGTTCTTC
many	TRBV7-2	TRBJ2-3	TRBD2	CASSLVAGGLTDTQYF	TGTGCCAGCAGCTTAGTAGCGGGGGGCCTCACAGATACGCAGTATTTT
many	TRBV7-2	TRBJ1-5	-	CASSITSDGNQPQHF	TGTGCCAGCAGCATCACCTCGGATGGGAATCAGCCCCAGCATTTT
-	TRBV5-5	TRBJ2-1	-	CASSDSTETLTPF	TGTGCCAGCAGCGACTCCACGGAGACACTAACGCCCTTC